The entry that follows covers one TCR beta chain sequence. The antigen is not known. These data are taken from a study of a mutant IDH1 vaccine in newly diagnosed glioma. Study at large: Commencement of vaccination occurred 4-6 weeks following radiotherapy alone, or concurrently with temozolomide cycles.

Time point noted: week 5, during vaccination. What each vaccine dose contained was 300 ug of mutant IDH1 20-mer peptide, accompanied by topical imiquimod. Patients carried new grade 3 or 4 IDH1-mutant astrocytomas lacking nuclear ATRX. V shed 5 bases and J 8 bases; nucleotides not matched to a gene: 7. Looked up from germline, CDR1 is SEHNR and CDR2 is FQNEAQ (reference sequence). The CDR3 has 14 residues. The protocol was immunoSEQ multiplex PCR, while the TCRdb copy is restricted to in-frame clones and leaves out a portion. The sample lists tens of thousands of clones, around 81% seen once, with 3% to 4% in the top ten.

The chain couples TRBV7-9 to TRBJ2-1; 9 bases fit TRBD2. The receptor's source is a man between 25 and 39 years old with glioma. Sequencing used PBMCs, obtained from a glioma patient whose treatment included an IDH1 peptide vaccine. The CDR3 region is CASSGGTSIDEQFF. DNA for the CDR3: TGTGCCAGCAGCGGCGGGACTAGCATCGATGAGCAGTTCTTC.